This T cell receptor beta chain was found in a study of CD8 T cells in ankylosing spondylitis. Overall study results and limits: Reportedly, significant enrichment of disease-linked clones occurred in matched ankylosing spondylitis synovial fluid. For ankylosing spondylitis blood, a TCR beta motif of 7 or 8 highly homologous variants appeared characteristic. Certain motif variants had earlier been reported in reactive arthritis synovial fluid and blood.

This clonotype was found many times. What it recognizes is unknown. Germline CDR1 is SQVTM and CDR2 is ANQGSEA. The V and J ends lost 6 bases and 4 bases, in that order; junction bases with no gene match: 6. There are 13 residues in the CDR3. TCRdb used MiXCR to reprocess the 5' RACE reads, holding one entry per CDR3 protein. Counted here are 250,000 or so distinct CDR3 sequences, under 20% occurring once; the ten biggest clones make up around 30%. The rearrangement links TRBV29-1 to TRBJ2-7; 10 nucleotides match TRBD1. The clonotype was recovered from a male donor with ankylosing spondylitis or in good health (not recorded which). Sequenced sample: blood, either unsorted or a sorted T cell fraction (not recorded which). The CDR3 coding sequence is TGCAGCGTGATCCGGGACAGGGGATACGAGCAGTACTTC. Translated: CSVIRDRGYEQYF.